This passage covers 3 T cell receptor beta chains from one sample sequenced in a study of cytomegalovirus exposure and HLA in healthy donors listed by TCRdb under 2017. Library creation used the immunoSEQ multiplex PCR assay. For the multiplex PCR, a mixture combining 60 forward primers for TCR Vbeta segments and 13 reverse primers for TCR Jbeta segments was used. The table was pulled from immuneACCESS by TCRdb, which kept in-frame rearrangements only. Such tables lose some clones; where checked, under half of the loss comes from unresolved V genes, and the rest has no known cause. The table for this sample lists roughly 190,000 clones; roughly 87% of them were counted only once. Under 1.2% of the sample is in the top ten clones. The sequencing sample was made of PBMCs. All receptors derive from a boy aged 2 to 9 in good health and CMV-seronegative.

The genes are TRBV27 and TRBJ2-5; 9 bases are a match to TRBD1. CDR1 MNHEY and CDR2 SMNVEV come from the germline V gene (reference sequence). This CDR3 is built from 18 residues. The V and J ends lost 5 bases and 0 bases, in that order; junction bases with no gene match: 13. For the CDR3, the DNA is TGTGCCAGCAGTCCCCTGGCCGGGACAGGGTTTTACCAAGAGACCCAGTACTTC. Translating it yields CASSPLAGTGFYQETQYF.

The chain is built from TRBV29-1 and TRBJ2-7; TRBD2 aligns across 11 bases. Germline CDR1 and CDR2: SQVTM and ANQGSEA. V lost 3 bases, J lost 4 bases, and 2 bases stayed unmatched. This CDR3 region has 13 residues. The CDR3 region is CSVDSGRGYEQYF. In DNA form, the CDR3 reads TGCAGCGTTGATAGCGGGAGGGGGTACGAGCAGTACTTC.

The V gene is TRBV11-2, the J gene TRBJ1-4; tentative D call: TRBD1 (6 bases). V was cut by 5 bases and J by 8 bases, with 9 bases left in between. CDR3 length: 12 residues. CDR1 is SGHAT and CDR2 is FQNNGV in the germline V gene. The CDR3 region is CASSRTAEKLFF. The CDR3 bases are TGTGCCAGCAGCAGGACAGCCGAAAAACTGTTTTTT.